This T cell receptor (beta chain) stems from a study of blood T cells in healthy people across ages (dated by TCRdb to between 2014 and 2017). Study-wide context: Template switching captured roughly one uniquely barcoded TCR beta cDNA molecule per two T cells in model experiments. The study measured age-related changes in TCR beta repertoire diversity using deep sequencing normalized with unique cDNA molecular identifiers. Four age groups were formed from the donors: young (average roughly 15 years), middle-aged (approximately 39), aged (under 70) and long-lived (approximately 78). To avoid experimental bias, donors of different ages were distributed randomly across sequencing lanes. For two donors (one aged 18 to 30 and one aged 80 or older), the study analyzed two additional independent replicas of 1 million unique cDNA reads from the same blood draw. The full study reports these points: Estimates of total diversity based on one million sequenced T cells were regarded as lower bounds and as underestimates. As age increased, observed TCR beta diversity per million T cells dropped in a roughly linear way, and a significant reduction was already evident by age roughly 40. Donor CMV infection status was unknown, potentially confounding age-related changes in expanded clonotypes. Conclusive comparison of naive and antigen-experienced compartments was prevented by the profiling of bulk unsorted PBMCs. The percentage of naive T cells measured by flow cytometry correlated strongly with observed TCR beta diversity. The long-lived group showed more naive CD4+ T cells, fewer expanded clones and increased TCR diversity than the aged group, suggesting age selection.

The approximately 39 donors, aged roughly 6 to 100 years, were systemically healthy Caucasian individuals from Russia. About 9.8 milliliters of peripheral blood were drawn from each donor into EDTA-treated Vacutainer tubes. Ficoll-Paque density-gradient centrifugation was used to isolate PBMCs, with at least 6 million per sample. Trizol reagent was used to extract total RNA from PBMCs, with at least 6 micrograms per sample. Naive CD45RAhigh/CD27high T cell percentages were measured by flow cytometry on a PBMC aliquot from every donor. V sheds 5 bases and J sheds 10 bases, leaving 14 bases between their ends. Inclusive of the bounding cysteine and phenylalanine, the CDR3 is 13 residues long. The retained sequence is limited to the CDR3, 39 bases, with the frame set at the first base. Libraries were prepared through 5' RACE. TCRdb shows the sequencer as Illumina HiSeq 2500. A second roughly 6 to 11 cycle PCR used a sample-barcoded 5' primer and a J-beta primer mix. A template-switch 5' adaptor carrying 12 random nucleotides introduced a unique molecular identifier onto each TCR beta cDNA molecule. Each sample yielded at least 2.5 million CDR3-containing paired-end reads. All of the RNA was converted into first-strand cDNA using the Mint cDNA synthesis kit, with a TRBC-specific oligonucleotide serving as the primer. Following uracil-DNA glycosylase treatment, a first 18-cycle PCR with universal primers M1SS and BC2_uni_R was performed on all cDNA. The study's processing was this. Normalization of each sample was performed by random selection of 1 million high-quality reads, each carrying a distinct molecular identifier. Instead of being binned into consensus sequences, reads with shared molecular identifiers were discarded. MiTCR, run with a Q25 quality threshold and the strictest error-elimination algorithm, handled CDR3 identification, clonotype clustering and error correction. A nonparametric unseen species model with Euler transformation was used to estimate lower-bound total TCR beta diversity. Using fastp at Q25 and MiXCR, TCRdb reprocessed the public reads and kept productive beta chains. Each entry merges the rows of one CDR3 protein and shows their most common DNA and genes. The V and J calls were not made by the authors but by TCRdb's processing. The sample records about 620,000 distinct CDR3 sequences, 40% to 65% of which are singletons. Approximately 13% of the sample rests with the top ten.

Remarks on this clonotype: The antigen it recognizes is unknown. Per-nucleotide qualities are absent, and no much larger clonotype sits a single base away.

Sequenced sample: blood. The chain is assembled from TRBV12-3 or TRBV12-4 and TRBJ2-2, with no reliable assignment of the D segment. This receptor was taken from a woman older than 75 in good health. The sequenced DNA: TGTGCCAGCAGTGCTCAGAAGATCGCGGAGCTGTTTTTT. This gives the protein CASSAQKIAELFF.